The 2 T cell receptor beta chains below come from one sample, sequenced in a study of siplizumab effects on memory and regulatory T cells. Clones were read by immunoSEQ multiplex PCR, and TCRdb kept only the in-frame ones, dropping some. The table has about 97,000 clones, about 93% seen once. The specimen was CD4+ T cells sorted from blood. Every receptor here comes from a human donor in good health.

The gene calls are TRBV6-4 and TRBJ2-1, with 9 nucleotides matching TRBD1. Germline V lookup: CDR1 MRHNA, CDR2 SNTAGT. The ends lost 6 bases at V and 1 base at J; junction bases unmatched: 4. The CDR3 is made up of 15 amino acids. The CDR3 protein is CASSPTGGSYNEQFF. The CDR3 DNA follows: TGTGCCAGCAGCCCGACAGGGGGATCCTACAATGAGCAGTTCTTC.

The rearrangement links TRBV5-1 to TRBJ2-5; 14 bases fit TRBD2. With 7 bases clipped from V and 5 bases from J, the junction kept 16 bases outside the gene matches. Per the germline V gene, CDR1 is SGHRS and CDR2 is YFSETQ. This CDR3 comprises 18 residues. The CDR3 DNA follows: TGCGCCAGCGAGAACCCGGGACTAGCGGGAGTTATTTGGGAGACCCAGTACTTC. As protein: CASENPGLAGVIWETQYF. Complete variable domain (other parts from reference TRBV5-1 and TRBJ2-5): KAGVTQTPRYLIKTRGQQVTLSCSPISGHRSVSWYQQTPGQGLQFLFEYFSETQRNKGNFPGRFSGRQFSNSRSEMNVSTLELGDSALYLCASENPGLAGVIWETQYFGPGTRLLVL.